What follows are 10 T cell receptor beta chains derived from one specimen sequenced in a study of blood T cell repertoires in COVID-19. Clones were read by immunoSEQ multiplex PCR, and TCRdb kept only the in-frame ones, dropping some. The sample yields some 99,000 clones, about 90% seen once. Sequencing used peripheral blood. These receptors were obtained from a human donor with COVID-19, enrolled during active disease. The donor label of this sample is uncertain.

The chain links TRBV10-1 to TRBJ2-7, with 7 nucleotides matching TRBD2. The CDR3 consists of 14 residues. V was pared by 10 bases and J by 0 bases, with 9 bases of the junction left unmatched. In germline, CDR1 is WNHNN, CDR2 SYGVQD (reference sequence). The CDR3 here is CATSPGGISYEQYF. CDR3 bases: TGCGCCACATCGCCGGGGGGAATCTCCTACGAGCAGTACTTC.

This clone was found once. V gene TRBV11-3 combines with J gene TRBJ2-3; D may be TRBD1 (5 bases). V lost 1 base and J 9 bases, leaving 8 bases between the germline ends. The CDR3 is made up of 12 amino acids. CDR1 and CDR2 from the germline V gene are SGHNT and YENEEA. This CDR3 is CASSLGRATQYF. Written as DNA, the CDR3 is TGTGCCAGCAGCTTAGGCAGGGCGACGCAGTATTTT.

The chain has TRBV29-1 and TRBJ2-3; tentative D call: TRBD2 (5 bases). The V and J ends lost 0 bases and 2 bases respectively, with 12 bases between them. The CDR3 contains 15 residues. Germline V gene data show CDR1 as SQVTM and CDR2 as ANQGSEA. Here the CDR3 DNA reads TGCAGCGTTGAAGAAGGCGGGCAGGACACAGATACGCAGTATTTT. Amino acid sequence: CSVEEGGQDTDTQYF.

This clone is a singleton in its sample. The chain combines TRBV27 with TRBJ2-4, with D tentatively TRBD2 (5 bases). This CDR3 has 15 amino acids. Germline V lookup: CDR1 MNHEY, CDR2 SMNVEV (reference sequence). Trimming left V 7 bases short and J 0 bases short, with 13 bases between. CDR3 residues: CASIYREIAKNIQYF. CDR3 in DNA: TGTGCCAGCATCTACCGGGAAATAGCCAAAAACATTCAGTACTTC.

The J gene is TRBJ1-2, the V gene TRBV3-1 (or the pseudogene TRBV3-2), with D possibly matching TRBD1 (6 bases). Germline CDR1 and CDR2: LGHDT and YNNKEL (reference sequence). V was cut by 4 bases and J by 5 bases, with 20 bases left in between. The CDR3 has 16 amino acids. CDR3 in amino acids: CASSPGTHPSGYGYTF. The CDR3 DNA follows: TGTGCCAGCAGCCCCGGGACACATCCCTCGGGGTATGGCTACACCTTC.

The V gene is TRBV7-2, the J gene TRBJ1-1; D might be TRBD1 (5 bases). V was clipped by 0 bases and J by 1 base, with 6 bases between them. This CDR3 has 14 amino acids. Germline loops: CDR1 SGHTA, CDR2 FQGNSA. The CDR3 DNA is TGTGCCAGCAGCTTAGCGCAGGGGAACACTGAAGCTTTCTTT. It specifies CASSLAQGNTEAFF.

This clone was seen repeatedly, ten times or more. The J gene is TRBJ2-3, the V gene TRBV7-9, with D possibly TRBD2 on 5 matching bases. Germline V gene data show CDR1 as SEHNR and CDR2 as FQNEAQ (reference sequence). Trimming cost V 2 bases and J 2 bases, with 20 bases left between them. This CDR3 is 18 amino acids long. The CDR3 region has the DNA TGTGCCAGCAGCTTACCTCCTAGCAGTTCTTCTACCACAGATACGCAGTATTTT. Translation: CASSLPPSSSSTTDTQYF.

This chain links TRBV7-3 with TRBJ2-1, with D perhaps TRBD2 (6 bases). In germline, CDR1 is SGHTA, CDR2 FQGTGA. Trimming stripped 2 bases from V and 0 bases from J, with 8 bases between. CDR3 length: 15 amino acids. The CDR3 bases are TGTGCCAGCAGCTTAGCGGGAAGCTCCTACAATGAGCAGTTCTTC. It specifies CASSLAGSSYNEQFF.

CDR3 loop: CASRWTGGTDTQYF. The CDR3 DNA reads TGCGCCAGCAGATGGACAGGGGGGACAGATACGCAGTATTTT. The chain is built from TRBV4-1 and TRBJ2-3, with 10 bases fitting TRBD1. Germline trimming cut 6 bases from V and 3 bases from J; bases unmatched to any gene: 3. The CDR3 runs to 14 residues. The germline gives CDR1 MGHRA, CDR2 YSYEKL.

J is TRBJ1-2 and V is TRBV5-6; a possible D gene is TRBD1 (5 bases). Trimming removed 0 bases at V and 5 bases at J, with 23 bases between. The CDR3 consists of 18 residues. The V gene's germline CDR1 is SGHDT and CDR2 YYEEEE. The CDR3 DNA is TGTGCCAGCAGCTTGGAGGACACTCTATCTCTTGATTATTATGGCTACACCTTC. This gives the protein CASSLEDTLSLDYYGYTF.